The clone carrying this T cell receptor (beta chain) showed up many times. This CDR3 comprises 13 residues. Trimming removed 4 bases from V and 4 bases from J, with 9 bases in between. Germline V lookup: CDR1 MRHNA, CDR2 SNTAGT. The sample belongs to a study of cytomegalovirus exposure and HLA in healthy donors. Primers included in the PCR were 60 Vbeta and 13 Jbeta primers. Here immunoSEQ multiplex PCR was the method, and the copy in TCRdb shows in-frame clones only, minus some. The profile shows about 83,000 clones, 65% to 75% of them singletons. This clonotype was obtained from a man between 60 and 70 years old in good health and CMV-seronegative. Sequenced: PBMCs. The chain couples TRBV6-4 to TRBJ2-3; no clear D gene. The CDR3: CASSAGPADTQYF. The CDR3 DNA reads TGTGCCAGCAGTGCTGGGCCTGCAGATACGCAGTATTTT.